A single sample is the source of the 8 T cell receptor beta chains below, sequenced in a study of T cell responses to AZD1222 COVID-19 vaccine. Clones were sequenced by immunoSEQ multiplex PCR, and TCRdb holds only the in-frame ones, with some missing. This sample has 150,000 to 200,000 clones; 75% to 90% occur once, and the top ten carry 3.5% to 4.5%. This sample comprised peripheral blood, obtained 28 days after the second dose of the MenACWY control vaccine. The receptors shown here come from an adult who received the MenACWY meningococcal vaccine as a control.

This clone occurred once. This chain links TRBV4-2 with TRBJ1-1; a possible D gene is TRBD1 (5 bases). V was clipped by 0 bases and J by 1 base, with 15 bases between them. The germline V gene has CDR1 LGHNA and CDR2 YNFKEQ. The CDR3 loop spans 17 amino acids. The CDR3 DNA reads as TGTGCCAGCAGCCAAGACGGGCAGGGAAGAGGGAACACTGAAGCTTTCTTT. Translating it yields CASSQDGQGRGNTEAFF.

The chain employs TRBV30 and TRBJ1-4, with D uncertain. Germline V gene lookup returns CDR1 GTSNPN and CDR2 SVGIG (reference sequence). This CDR3 has 13 amino acids. V lost 1 base and J lost 6, with 9 bases in between. CDR3 amino acids: CAWSAVEDEKLFF. The CDR3 nucleotides are TGTGCCTGGAGTGCAGTGGAAGATGAAAAACTGTTTTTT.

The rearrangement joins TRBV6-5 to TRBJ1-3; 8 nucleotides align to TRBD1. The CDR3 is 13 amino acids. The germline gives CDR1 MNHEY, CDR2 SVGAGI. V was clipped by 8 bases and J by 1 base; unmatched bases: 1. The CDR3 protein is CASGQGSGNTIYF. The CDR3 DNA sequence: TGTGCCAGCGGACAGGGATCTGGAAACACCATATATTTT.

The chain has TRBV18 and TRBJ1-3, with 8 nucleotides matching TRBD1. Trimming cost V 3 bases and J 4 bases; bases outside gene matches: 5. Germline lookup yields CDR1 KGHSH and CDR2 LQKENI. CDR3 length equals 15 residues. CDR3 protein: CASSPTGVPGNTIYF. The CDR3 bases are TGTGCCAGCTCACCGACAGGGGTCCCGGGAAACACCATATATTTT.

This clone was recorded once. The rearrangement joins TRBV7-2 to TRBJ2-7, with 7 nucleotides matching TRBD1. With 1 base clipped from V and 9 bases from J, the junction kept 15 bases outside the gene matches. The germline V gene has CDR1 SGHTA and CDR2 FQGNSA. The CDR3 consists of 16 residues. The CDR3 loop is CASSLGPGQMIRGQYF. The CDR3 DNA reads as TGTGCCAGCAGCTTAGGCCCGGGACAGATGATCCGTGGGCAGTACTTC.

This chain joins TRBV15 and TRBJ1-4; D remains ambiguous. Germline V lookup: CDR1 LNHNV, CDR2 YYDKDF (reference sequence). The ends were cut back, 5 bases at V and 0 bases at J, with 10 bases in the middle. The CDR3 loop spans 15 amino acids. CDR3 DNA sequence: TGTGCCACCAGCCCGCGATCTGCAACTAATGAAAAACTGTTTTTT. Its protein product is CATSPRSATNEKLFF.

The J gene is TRBJ2-7, the V gene TRBV7-2, with D maybe TRBD2 (6 bases). This CDR3 is 12 amino acids long. Germline CDR1 SGHTA, CDR2 FQGNSA. Trimming took off 2 bases at V and 5 bases at J, with 7 bases between the two ends. The CDR3, as DNA: TGTGCCAGCAGCTTAAGGACTAACGAGCAGTACTTC. It encodes CASSLRTNEQYF.

The J gene is TRBJ2-7, the V gene TRBV12-5; D uncertain. This CDR3 is 8 amino acids long. Germline assignment: CDR1 LGHNT and CDR2 FRNRAP. DNA for the CDR3: TGTGCCCACGGGGAGCAGTACTTC. Translated, it gives CAHGEQYF.